Shown below are 32 T cell receptor beta chains from a single sample sequenced in a study of identical twins. Each CDR3 protein gets one entry after TCRdb re-called the 5' RACE reads with MiXCR. The profile shows 350,000 to 450,000 distinct CDR3 sequences, about 18% of them singletons. Sequencing was done on a sample of naive T cells sorted from blood. Every receptor here comes from a man aged 50 to 60 in good health.

This clonotype was counted ten times or more. The chain uses TRBV5-1 and TRBJ1-3; D uncertain. The CDR3 has 16 residues. Germline-derived CDR1 and CDR2 are SGHRS and YFSETQ. V lost 0 bases, J lost 0 bases, and 10 bases lay in between. The CDR3 DNA follows: TGCGCCAGCAGCTTGGGCCACAAGAGCTCTGGAAACACCATATATTTT. Protein sequence: CASSLGHKSSGNTIYF. The full variable domain, with the rest looked up from reference TRBV5-1 and TRBJ1-3, is KAGVTQTPRYLIKTRGQQVTLSCSPISGHRSVSWYQQTPGQGLQFLFEYFSETQRNKGNFPGRFSGRQFSNSRSEMNVSTLELGDSALYLCASSLGHKSSGNTIYFGEGSWLTVV.

This clonotype turned up a few times. The chain is built from TRBV7-9 and TRBJ1-2; maybe TRBD1 (5 bases). CDR1 and CDR2 from the germline V gene are SEHNR and FQNEAQ (reference sequence). CDR3 length equals 15 residues. V lost 4 bases and J 3 bases, leaving 15 bases between the germline ends. The CDR3 protein is CASSYSGTDYYGYTF. CDR3 bases: TGTGCCAGCAGCTATTCCGGGACCGATTACTATGGCTACACCTTC.

The genes are TRBV18 and TRBJ1-1; maybe TRBD1 (5 bases). The length of the CDR3 is 13 residues. Trimming pared 6 bases from V and 4 bases from J, leaving 12 bases between. The germline gives CDR1 KGHSH, CDR2 LQKENI. This chain's CDR3 is CASSYIRGTEAFF. DNA for the CDR3: TGTGCCAGCTCCTATATTAGGGGCACTGAAGCTTTCTTT.

This clonotype occurred a few times. The chain has TRBV5-1 and TRBJ2-3, with 7 bases matching TRBD1. Germline lookup yields CDR1 SGHRS and CDR2 YFSETQ. The CDR3 is 15 amino acids. J was trimmed by 2 bases and V by 7 bases; bases with no gene match: 10. The chain's CDR3 is CASLKGTDITDTQYF. CDR3 nucleotides: TGCGCCAGCTTAAAAGGGACAGACATCACAGATACGCAGTATTTT.

The chain links TRBV12-3 or TRBV12-4 to TRBJ2-2; D gene ambiguous. The CDR3 is 14 residues long. Trimming removed 6 bases from V and 6 bases from J, with 14 bases in between. The CDR3 DNA reads as TGTGCCAGCAGCTTGGGCAACGTGGCCGGGGAGCTGTTTTTT. It specifies CASSLGNVAGELFF.

This clonotype was seen many times. This rearrangement joins TRBV6-5 to TRBJ1-2, with TRBD1 matching over 11 bases. Germline CDR1 and CDR2: MNHEY and SVGAGI. V lost 2 bases and J lost 4; bases outside the gene matches: 12. The CDR3 is 18 residues long. The CDR3 DNA follows: TGTGCCAGCAGTTACATCGCCGGGACAGGGGGAAGAAGCTATGGCTACACCTTC. Residues: CASSYIAGTGGRSYGYTF.

The chain recombines TRBV7-9 with TRBJ2-5; weak D call: TRBD2 (6 bases). CDR3 length: 14 amino acids. CDR1 is SEHNR, CDR2 FQNEAQ, per germline (reference sequence). Trimming removed 8 bases from V and 4 bases from J, with 17 bases in between. The CDR3 protein is CASGGGSRRETQYF. The DNA for the CDR3 is TGTGCCAGCGGAGGAGGGTCCAGACGAGAGACCCAGTACTTC.

This sequence joins TRBV5-6 and TRBJ2-1; 9 bases line up with TRBD2. With V trimmed by 2 bases and J by 4 bases, 4 bases remained unmatched. Per germline, CDR1 SGHDT and CDR2 YYEEEE. The CDR3 totals 15 residues. As DNA, the CDR3 is TGTGCCAGCAGCTTTTCTAGCGGGGAGTACAATGAGCAGTTCTTC. Protein: CASSFSSGEYNEQFF. The complete variable domain, with remaining parts taken from reference TRBV5-6 and TRBJ2-1, reads DAGVTQSPTHLIKTRGQQVTLRCSPKSGHDTVSWYQQALGQGPQFIFQYYEEEERQRGNFPDRFSGHQFPNYSSELNVNALLLGDSALYLCASSFSSGEYNEQFFGPGTRLTVL.

This clonotype was found many times. The chain employs TRBV29-1 and TRBJ2-7; 10 positions agree with TRBD1. After removal of 4 bases from V and 3 bases from J, the junction contained 6 bases not matched to a gene. The CDR3 length is 14 residues. Germline V gene data show CDR1 as SQVTM and CDR2 as ANQGSEA. CDR3 amino acids: CSVGGGQGIYEQYF. CDR3 nucleotide sequence: TGCAGCGTTGGCGGGGGACAGGGGATCTACGAGCAGTACTTC.

This clonotype was observed at least ten times. The chain has TRBV4-2 and TRBJ2-7; D gene uncertain. Trimming took 3 bases from V and 2 from J, leaving 14 bases between them. The CDR3 is made up of 15 amino acids. Germline V gene lookup returns CDR1 LGHNA and CDR2 YNFKEQ. The CDR3 nucleotides read TGTGCCAGCAGCCATCCCGAGGAACTTCCCTACGAGCAGTACTTC. Its protein product is CASSHPEELPYEQYF.

This clonotype has only a few counts. The chain uses TRBV20-1 and TRBJ2-3; a possible D gene is TRBD1 (5 bases). This CDR3 is built from 12 residues. The ends were cut back, 3 bases at V and 4 bases at J, with 8 bases in the middle. CDR1 and CDR2 from the germline V gene are DFQATT and SNEGSKA (reference sequence). The CDR3 nucleotides read TGCAGTGCTAGGACAGTCTCAGATACGCAGTATTTT. Protein: CSARTVSDTQYF.

This chain links TRBV4-3 with TRBJ2-1; 13 positions match TRBD2. J lost 7 bases, V lost 2 bases, and 17 bases had no gene match. The CDR3 runs 20 residues. CDR1 is LGHNA and CDR2 is YSLEER in the germline V gene. The CDR3 loop reads CASSQPPAGTSGGAKNEQFF. As DNA, the CDR3 is TGCGCCAGCAGCCAACCCCCGGCCGGAACTAGCGGGGGGGCGAAGAATGAGCAGTTCTTC.

The table lists this clonotype with many counts. This chain joins TRBV20-1 and TRBJ2-1; 7 nucleotides agree with TRBD1. V was clipped by 5 bases and J by 7 bases; unmatched bases: 14. There are 15 residues in the CDR3. Germline values: CDR1 DFQATT, CDR2 SNEGSKA (reference sequence). Written as DNA, the CDR3 is TGCAGTGCTCTCCATTATTCGACAGGGAGAAATGAGCAGTTCTTC. Translation: CSALHYSTGRNEQFF.

V usage is TRBV11-2 and J usage is TRBJ2-5, with 8 bases lining up with TRBD2. Germline V gene data show CDR1 as SGHAT and CDR2 as FQNNGV. The length of the CDR3 is 20 residues. The J segment lost 0 bases and the V segment lost 5 bases, leaving 20 bases of the junction unmatched. The CDR3 DNA sequence: TGTGCCAGCAGCGCTCGGGGGGGGCCCTTTCTGACAAAGTACCAAGAGACCCAGTACTTC. Amino acids: CASSARGGPFLTKYQETQYF.

This clonotype came up a few times. The V call is TRBV4-3, the J call TRBJ1-6; D gene ambiguous. This CDR3 has 14 amino acids. CDR1 and CDR2 (germline): LGHNA, YSLEER. Trimming took off 1 base at V and 9 bases at J, with 10 bases between the two ends. The CDR3 DNA is TGCGCCAGCAGCCAAGCGGGGAGTGGTTCACCCCTCCACTTT. It yields the protein CASSQAGSGSPLHF.

This clonotype has a handful of counts. The chain joins TRBV20-1 to TRBJ2-5; D is possibly TRBD2 (6 bases). The CDR3 is 13 residues long. The V gene's germline CDR1 is DFQATT and CDR2 SNEGSKA (reference sequence). Trimming took 3 bases from V and 5 from J, leaving 13 bases between them. CDR3 nucleotides: TGCAGTGCTAGTCGGGGGTTTCGTGAGACCCAGTACTTC. As protein: CSASRGFRETQYF.

The CDR3 loop is CASGTSGGADTQYF. For the CDR3, the DNA is TGTGCCAGCGGGACTAGCGGGGGTGCAGATACGCAGTATTTT. The chain recombines TRBV6-2 or TRBV6-3 with TRBJ2-3; 14 nucleotides agree with TRBD2. This CDR3 contains 14 residues. Germline V gives CDR1 MNHEY, CDR2 SVGEGT. The ends lost 8 bases at V and 4 bases at J; junction bases unmatched: 2.

This clonotype was picked up many times. The gene calls are TRBV5-1 and TRBJ1-2, with 9 bases fitting TRBD1. Per germline, CDR1 SGHRS and CDR2 YFSETQ. The CDR3 totals 15 residues. V was clipped by 4 bases and J by 5 bases; unmatched bases: 9. As DNA, the CDR3 is TGCGCCAGCAGCCCGACCACAGGGGGCACTTATGGCTACACCTTC. This encodes CASSPTTGGTYGYTF.

This clonotype was seen only a few times. This chain connects TRBV12-3 or TRBV12-4 to TRBJ2-2, with D maybe TRBD2 (5 bases). Trimming removed 5 bases from V and 4 bases from J, with 11 bases in between. This CDR3 comprises 14 residues. The CDR3 protein is CASSPGISTGELFF. As DNA, the CDR3 is TGTGCCAGCAGTCCCGGGATATCCACCGGGGAGCTGTTTTTT.

The chain uses TRBV2 and TRBJ2-3; no reliable D call. The ends were cut back, 1 base at V and 6 bases at J, with 17 bases in the middle. CDR1 SNHLY and CDR2 FYNNEI come from the germline V gene. The CDR3 covers 16 residues. Here the CDR3 reads CASSEDWTLLMDTQYF. The CDR3 DNA is TGTGCCAGCAGTGAAGATTGGACCTTACTAATGGATACGCAGTATTTT.

The chain is built from TRBV7-9 and TRBJ1-1, with D hard to call. The length of the CDR3 is 13 residues. The V gene's germline CDR1 is SEHNR and CDR2 FQNEAQ (reference sequence). The germline V and J ends were trimmed by 1 base and 4 bases, with 7 bases remaining between them. The chain's CDR3 is CASSLGGATEAFF. The CDR3, as DNA: TGTGCCAGCAGCTTAGGAGGTGCCACTGAAGCTTTCTTT.

This clonotype was seen repeatedly, ten times or more. CDR3 region: CASSDRGIQPQHF. CDR3 bases: TGTGCCAGCAGTGACAGGGGTATTCAGCCCCAGCATTTT. The chain employs TRBV27 and TRBJ1-5; the match to TRBD1 covers 8 bases. CDR3 length: 13 residues. V shed 5 bases and J 6 bases; nucleotides not matched to a gene: 3. CDR1 and CDR2 from the germline V gene are MNHEY and SMNVEV (reference sequence).

This clonotype was counted between two and nine times. V gene TRBV7-9 combines with J gene TRBJ2-1, with D possibly being TRBD2 (6 bases). V was cut by 7 bases and J by 0 bases, with 13 bases left in between. The V gene's germline CDR1 is SEHNR and CDR2 FQNEAQ (reference sequence). This CDR3 has 15 amino acids. Here the CDR3 reads CASTEGSSSYNEQFF. The CDR3 DNA reads as TGTGCCAGCACGGAGGGCTCTAGCTCCTACAATGAGCAGTTCTTC. The full variable domain, completed using reference TRBV7-9 and TRBJ2-1, is DTGVSQNPRHKITKRGQNVTFRCDPISEHNRLYWYRQTLGQGPEFLTYFQNEAQLEKSRLLSDRFSAERPKGSFSTLEIQRTEQGDSAMYLCASTEGSSSYNEQFFGPGTRLTVL.

The chain uses TRBV10-3 and TRBJ1-1, with 8 bases fitting TRBD1. The CDR3 has 14 amino acids. The V gene end was trimmed by 7 bases and the J gene end by 4 bases; junction bases not matched to a gene: 8. The germline CDR1 and CDR2 sequences are ENHRY and SYGVKD. This CDR3 reads CAIKETQGATEAFF. The CDR3 DNA sequence: TGTGCCATCAAAGAGACCCAGGGGGCCACTGAAGCTTTCTTT.

The chain carries TRBV7-2 and TRBJ2-1, with 7 bases matching TRBD1. There are 13 residues in the CDR3. V shed 5 bases, J shed 10 bases, and the junction held 8 bases outside the gene matches. Germline V CDR1 and CDR2: SGHTA, FQGNSA. CDR3 sequence: CASSDGQALEQFF. DNA of the CDR3: TGTGCCAGCAGCGATGGACAGGCCCTAGAGCAGTTCTTC.

The genes are TRBV28 and TRBJ2-5; no firm D call. The V end was cut by 5 bases, the J end by 5 bases, with 9 bases between. From germline, CDR1 is MDHEN and CDR2 SYDVKM. This CDR3 region has 12 residues. This chain's CDR3 is CASSGLEETQYF. CDR3 DNA sequence: TGTGCCAGCAGTGGCCTCGAGGAGACCCAGTACTTC.

The V gene is TRBV5-1, the J gene TRBJ1-3; maybe TRBD1 (5 bases). Trimming shortened V by 6 bases and J by 4 bases, and 11 bases separated the two germline ends. The CDR3 spans 13 residues. Per germline, CDR1 SGHRS and CDR2 YFSETQ. CDR3 DNA: TGCGCCAGCAAGGAGGGGTACGGAAACACCATATATTTT. It is translated as CASKEGYGNTIYF.

This clonotype was seen once. The genes are TRBV5-1 and TRBJ2-3, with TRBD2 as a possible D gene (5 bases). This CDR3 region has 12 residues. Trimming cost V 3 bases and J 8 bases, with 10 bases left between them. Looked up from germline, CDR1 is SGHRS and CDR2 is YFSETQ. CDR3 sequence (DNA): TGCGCCAGCAGCTCGAGCGCGGGTACGCAGTATTTT. Residues: CASSSSAGTQYF.

This clonotype appeared many times. The chain is built from TRBV21-1 and TRBJ1-1. TRBV21-1 is annotated as a pseudogene. CDR3 length: 15 residues. For the CDR3, the DNA is TGTGCCAGCAGCAAAGAACGGTGGCCGAACACTGAAGCTTTCTTT. This translates into CASSKERWPNTEAFF.

This clonotype turned up a few times. This chain connects TRBV10-3 to TRBJ2-7; D not resolved. V was cut by 4 bases and J by 4 bases, with 5 bases left in between. This CDR3 comprises 11 residues. CDR1 ENHRY and CDR2 SYGVKD come from the germline V gene. CDR3 sequence (DNA): TGTGCCATCAGTGGAATTTACGAGCAGTACTTC. Translating gives CAISGIYEQYF.

This chain connects TRBV24-1 to TRBJ1-1, with TRBD1 matching 9 bases. The trim removed 9 bases at V and 5 bases at J, leaving 6 bases unmatched. CDR3 size: 13 residues. CDR1 is KGHDR, CDR2 SFDVKD, per germline. CDR3 sequence reads: CATRTGARTEAFF. CDR3 DNA sequence: TGTGCCACCCGGACAGGGGCAAGGACTGAAGCTTTCTTT.

This clonotype was seen only a few times. This chain connects TRBV24-1 to TRBJ2-7; weak D call: TRBD2 (6 bases). Trimming left V 5 bases short and J 6 bases short, with 7 bases between. This CDR3 spans 11 amino acids. Per the germline V gene, CDR1 is KGHDR and CDR2 is SFDVKD. The CDR3 DNA reads as TGTGCCACCAGTGTGGGGGGCGAGCAGTACTTC. Translation: CATSVGGEQYF.